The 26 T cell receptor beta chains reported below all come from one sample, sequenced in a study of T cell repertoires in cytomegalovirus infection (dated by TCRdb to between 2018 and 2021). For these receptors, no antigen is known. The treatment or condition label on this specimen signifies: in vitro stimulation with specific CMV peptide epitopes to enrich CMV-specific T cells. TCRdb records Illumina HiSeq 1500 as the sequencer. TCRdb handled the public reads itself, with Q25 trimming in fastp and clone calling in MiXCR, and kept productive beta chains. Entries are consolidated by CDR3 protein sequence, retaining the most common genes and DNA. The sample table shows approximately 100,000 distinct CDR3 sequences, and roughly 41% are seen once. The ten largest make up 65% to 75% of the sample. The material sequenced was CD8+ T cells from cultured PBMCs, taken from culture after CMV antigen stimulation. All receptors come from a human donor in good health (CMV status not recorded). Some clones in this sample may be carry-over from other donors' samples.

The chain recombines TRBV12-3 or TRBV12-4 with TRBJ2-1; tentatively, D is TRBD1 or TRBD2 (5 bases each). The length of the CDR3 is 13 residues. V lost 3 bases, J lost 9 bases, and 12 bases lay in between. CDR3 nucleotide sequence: TGTGCCAGCAGTTTCCTCGGGGCGGTTGAGCAGTTCTTC. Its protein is CASSFLGAVEQFF.

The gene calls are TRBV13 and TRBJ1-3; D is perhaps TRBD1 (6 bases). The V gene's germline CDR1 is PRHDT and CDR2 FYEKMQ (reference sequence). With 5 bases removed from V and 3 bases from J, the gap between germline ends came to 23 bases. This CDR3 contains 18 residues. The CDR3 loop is CASSINRAEHSDGNTIYF. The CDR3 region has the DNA TGTGCCAGCAGCATTAACAGGGCCGAGCATTCCGATGGAAACACCATATATTTT. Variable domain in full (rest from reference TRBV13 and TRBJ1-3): AAGVIQSPRHLIKEKRETATLKCYPIPRHDTVYWYQQGPGQDPQFLISFYEKMQSDKGSIPDRFSAQQFSDYHSELNMSSLELGDSALYFCASSINRAEHSDGNTIYFGEGSWLTVV.

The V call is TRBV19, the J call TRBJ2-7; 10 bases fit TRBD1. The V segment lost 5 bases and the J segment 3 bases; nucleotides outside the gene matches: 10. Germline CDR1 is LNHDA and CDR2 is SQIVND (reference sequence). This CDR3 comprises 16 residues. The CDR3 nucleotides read TGTGCCAGTAGTCCATACCCCGGACAGGGGGGCTACGAGCAGTACTTC. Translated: CASSPYPGQGGYEQYF.

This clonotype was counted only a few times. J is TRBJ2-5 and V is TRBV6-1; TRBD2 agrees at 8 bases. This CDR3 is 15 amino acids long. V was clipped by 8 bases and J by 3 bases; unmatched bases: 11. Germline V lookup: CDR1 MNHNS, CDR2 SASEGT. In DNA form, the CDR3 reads TGTGCCAGCCTCTCTCGACTAGCGATGGAAGAGACCCAGTACTTC. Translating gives CASLSRLAMEETQYF.

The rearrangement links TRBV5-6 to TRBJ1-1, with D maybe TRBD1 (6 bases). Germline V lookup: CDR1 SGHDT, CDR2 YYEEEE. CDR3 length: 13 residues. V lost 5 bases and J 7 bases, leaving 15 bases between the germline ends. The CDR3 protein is CASRTRGGLEAFF. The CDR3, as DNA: TGTGCCAGCAGGACCCGTGGGGGGCTTGAAGCTTTCTTT.

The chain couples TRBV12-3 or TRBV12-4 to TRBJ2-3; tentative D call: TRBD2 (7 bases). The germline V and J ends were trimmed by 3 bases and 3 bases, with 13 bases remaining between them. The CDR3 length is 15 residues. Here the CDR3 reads CASSFEGGPTDTQYF. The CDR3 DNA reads TGTGCCAGCAGTTTTGAGGGGGGGCCGACAGATACGCAGTATTTT.

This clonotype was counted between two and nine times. The CDR3 nucleotides are TGTGCCAGCAGCTTCAATTGGCCCCACTCTGAAGCTTTCTTT. The encoded protein is CASSFNWPHSEAFF. The chain joins TRBV7-8 to TRBJ1-1, with D hard to call. V gave up 3 bases and J gave up 6 bases, with 14 bases separating them. This CDR3 has 14 amino acids. Germline CDR1 and CDR2: SGHVS and FQNEAQ.

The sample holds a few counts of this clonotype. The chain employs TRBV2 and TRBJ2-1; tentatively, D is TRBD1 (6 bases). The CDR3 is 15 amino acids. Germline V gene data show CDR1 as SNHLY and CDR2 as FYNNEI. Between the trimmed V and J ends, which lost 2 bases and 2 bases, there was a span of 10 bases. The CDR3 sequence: CASSEPSGAYNEQFF. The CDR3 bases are TGTGCCAGCAGTGAACCCTCAGGGGCCTACAATGAGCAGTTCTTC.

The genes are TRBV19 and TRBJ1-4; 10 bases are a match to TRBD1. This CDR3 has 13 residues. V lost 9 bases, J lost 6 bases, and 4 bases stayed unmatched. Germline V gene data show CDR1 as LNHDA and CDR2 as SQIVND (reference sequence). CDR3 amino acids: CARGQGTDEKLFF. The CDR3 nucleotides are TGTGCCAGGGGACAGGGGACGGATGAAAAACTGTTTTTT.

The CDR3 here is CASSLPGTRGYTF. The CDR3 DNA sequence: TGTGCCAGCAGCTTACCGGGAACGAGGGGCTACACCTTC. The rearrangement uses TRBV7-4 and TRBJ1-2; D is undetermined. There are 13 residues in the CDR3. CDR1 SGHVT and CDR2 SQSDAQ come from the germline V gene. Trimming stripped 2 bases from V and 8 bases from J, with 12 bases between.

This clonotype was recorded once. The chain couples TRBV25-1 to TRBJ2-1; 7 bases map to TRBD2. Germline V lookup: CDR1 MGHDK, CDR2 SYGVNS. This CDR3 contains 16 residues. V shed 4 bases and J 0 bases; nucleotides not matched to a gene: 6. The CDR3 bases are TGTGCCAGCAGTGGAGCGGGGTCAAGCTCCTACAATGAGCAGTTCTTC. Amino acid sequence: CASSGAGSSSYNEQFF.

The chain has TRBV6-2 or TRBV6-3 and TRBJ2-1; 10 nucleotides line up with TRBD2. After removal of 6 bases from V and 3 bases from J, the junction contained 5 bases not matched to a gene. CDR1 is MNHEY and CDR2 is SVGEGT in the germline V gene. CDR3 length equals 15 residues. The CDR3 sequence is CASSPRTSGYNEQFF. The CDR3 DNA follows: TGTGCCAGCAGCCCCCGGACTAGCGGCTACAATGAGCAGTTCTTC.

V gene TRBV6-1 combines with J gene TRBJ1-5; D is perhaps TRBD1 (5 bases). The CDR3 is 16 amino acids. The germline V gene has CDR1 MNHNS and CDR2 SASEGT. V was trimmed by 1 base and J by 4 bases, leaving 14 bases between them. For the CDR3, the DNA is TGTGCCAGCAGTGAAGGGCAGGGTCGTGGGAATCAGCCCCAGCATTTT. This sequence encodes CASSEGQGRGNQPQHF.

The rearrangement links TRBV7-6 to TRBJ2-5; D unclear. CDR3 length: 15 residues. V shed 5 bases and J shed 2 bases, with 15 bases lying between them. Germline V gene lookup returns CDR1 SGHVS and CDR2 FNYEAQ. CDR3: CASSPSGTRQETQYF. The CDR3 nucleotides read TGTGCCAGCAGCCCGTCGGGCACGAGACAAGAGACCCAGTACTTC.

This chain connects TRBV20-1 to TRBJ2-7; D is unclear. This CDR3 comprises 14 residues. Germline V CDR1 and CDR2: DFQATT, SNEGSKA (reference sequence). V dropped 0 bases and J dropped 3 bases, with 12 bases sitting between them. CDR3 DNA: TGCAGTGCTAGAGATGACGCAGGAGTCTACGAGCAGTACTTC. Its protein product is CSARDDAGVYEQYF.

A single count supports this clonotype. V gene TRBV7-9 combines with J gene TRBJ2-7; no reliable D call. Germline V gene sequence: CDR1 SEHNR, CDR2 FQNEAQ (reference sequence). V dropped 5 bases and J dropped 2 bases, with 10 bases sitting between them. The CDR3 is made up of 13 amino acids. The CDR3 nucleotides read TGTGCCAGCAGCCTCTGGGCAACCTACGAGCAGTACTTC. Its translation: CASSLWATYEQYF.

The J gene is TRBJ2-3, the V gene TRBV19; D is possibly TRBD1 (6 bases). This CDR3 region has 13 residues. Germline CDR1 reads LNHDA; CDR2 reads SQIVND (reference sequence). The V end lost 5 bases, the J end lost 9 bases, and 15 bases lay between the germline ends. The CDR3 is CASSSIPGETQYF. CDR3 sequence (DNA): TGTGCCAGTAGTTCTATCCCAGGGGAGACGCAGTATTTT.

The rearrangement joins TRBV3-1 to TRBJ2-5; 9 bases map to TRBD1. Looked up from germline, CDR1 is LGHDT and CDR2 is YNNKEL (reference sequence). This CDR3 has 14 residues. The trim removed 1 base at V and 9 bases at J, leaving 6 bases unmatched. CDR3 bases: TGTGCCAGCAGCCAAGGGGACAGGGTTATGGCCCAGTACTTC. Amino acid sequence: CASSQGDRVMAQYF.

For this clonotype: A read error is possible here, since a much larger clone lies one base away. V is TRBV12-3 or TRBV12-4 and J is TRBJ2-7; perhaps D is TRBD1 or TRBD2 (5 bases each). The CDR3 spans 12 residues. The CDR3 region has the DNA TGTGCCAGCAGTTTTCGGGGCTACAAGCAGTACTTC. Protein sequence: CASSFRGYKQYF.

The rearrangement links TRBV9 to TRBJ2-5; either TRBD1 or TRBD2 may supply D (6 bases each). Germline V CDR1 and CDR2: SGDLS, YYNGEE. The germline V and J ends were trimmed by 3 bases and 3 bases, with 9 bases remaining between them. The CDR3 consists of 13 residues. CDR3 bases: TGTGCCAGCAGCGAGGGGGGAGAAGAGACCCAGTACTTC. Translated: CASSEGGEETQYF. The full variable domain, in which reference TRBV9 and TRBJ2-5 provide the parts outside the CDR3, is DSGVTQTPKHLITATGQRVTLRCSPRSGDLSVYWYQQSLDQGLQFLIQYYNGEERAKGNILERFSAQQFPDLHSELNLSSLELGDSALYFCASSEGGEETQYFGPGTRLLVL.

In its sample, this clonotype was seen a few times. The CDR3 here is CASRGEGQNTEAFF. CDR3 coding DNA: TGTGCCAGCAGAGGTGAGGGGCAAAACACTGAAGCTTTCTTT. The chain recombines TRBV5-4 with TRBJ1-1, with a tentative D call TRBD1 (5 bases). V gave up 5 bases and J gave up 2 bases, with 13 bases separating them. Germline V gene lookup returns CDR1 SGHNT and CDR2 YYREEE (reference sequence). This CDR3 is 14 amino acids long.

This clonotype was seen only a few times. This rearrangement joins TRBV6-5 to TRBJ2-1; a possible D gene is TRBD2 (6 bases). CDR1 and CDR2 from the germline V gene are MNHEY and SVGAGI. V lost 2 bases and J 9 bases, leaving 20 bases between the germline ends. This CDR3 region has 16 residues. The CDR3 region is CASSYLAGTEGFEQFF. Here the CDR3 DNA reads TGTGCCAGCAGTTACCTTGCCGGGACTGAGGGCTTTGAGCAGTTCTTC.

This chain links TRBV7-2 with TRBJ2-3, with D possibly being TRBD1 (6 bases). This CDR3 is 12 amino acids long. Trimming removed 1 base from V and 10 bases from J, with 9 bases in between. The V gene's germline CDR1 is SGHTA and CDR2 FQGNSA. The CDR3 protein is CASSLGGGAQYF. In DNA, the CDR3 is TGTGCCAGCAGCTTAGGAGGGGGAGCGCAGTATTTT.

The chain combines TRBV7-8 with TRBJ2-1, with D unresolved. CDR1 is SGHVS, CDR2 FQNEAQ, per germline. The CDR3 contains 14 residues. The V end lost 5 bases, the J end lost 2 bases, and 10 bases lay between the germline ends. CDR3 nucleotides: TGTGCCAGCAGCCTCCAAGGACCCTACAATGAGCAGTTCTTC. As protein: CASSLQGPYNEQFF.

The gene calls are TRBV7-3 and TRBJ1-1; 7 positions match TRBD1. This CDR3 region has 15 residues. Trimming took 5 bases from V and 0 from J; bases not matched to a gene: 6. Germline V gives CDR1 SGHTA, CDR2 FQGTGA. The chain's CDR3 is CASSPATGMNTEAFF. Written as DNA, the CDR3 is TGTGCCAGCAGCCCAGCGACAGGGATGAACACTGAAGCTTTCTTT.

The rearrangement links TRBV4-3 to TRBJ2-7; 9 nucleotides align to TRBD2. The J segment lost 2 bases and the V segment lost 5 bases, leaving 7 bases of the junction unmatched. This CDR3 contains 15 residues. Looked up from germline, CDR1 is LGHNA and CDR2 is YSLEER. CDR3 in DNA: TGCGCCAGCAGCTATTCGGCGGGGGGGCCCTACGAGCAGTACTTC. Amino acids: CASSYSAGGPYEQYF.